This TCR beta chain was recorded in a study of shared clonotypes between healthy human individuals. Study outcomes and limitations: When naive CD4 clonotypes were compared across a few donors, 5% to 5.5% were shared. Even with large depth, rarefaction showed that sorted-subset sequencing was incomplete.

Of note for this clone: Its specificity is not known.

Looked up from germline, CDR1 is KGHSH and CDR2 is LQKENI. V was pared by 4 bases and J by 1 base, with 13 bases between. The CDR3 covers 15 residues. Method: immunoSEQ multiplex PCR; TCRdb's copy keeps in-frame clones and lacks some. The table shows some 1,600,000 clones, with approximately 98% occurring only once. The receptor was derived from a man aged 30 to 45 in good health. What was sequenced was naive CD4+ T cells sorted from blood. The subset: CD45RA+ positively selected. The chain recombines TRBV18 with TRBJ1-1, with no clear D. CDR3 amino acids: CASSRPGWENTEAFF. The CDR3, as DNA: TGTGCCAGCTCACGCCCGGGGTGGGAGAACACTGAAGCTTTCTTT.